This T cell receptor (beta chain) is from a study of immune characterization of retroperitoneal liposarcoma. TCRdb re-called the PCR reads through MiXCR, storing one row per CDR3 protein. The repertoire consists of about 11,000 distinct CDR3 sequences, with 20% to 25% occurring once and the leading ten covering 8% to 9%. Losses at the gene ends were 2 bases for V and 11 bases for J; bases not matched to a gene: 9. This CDR3 has 14 amino acids. The germline gives CDR1 MNHEY, CDR2 SMNVEV (reference sequence). V usage is TRBV27 and J usage is TRBJ2-5; 9 bases agree with TRBD2. The clonotype originates from a female donor with retroperitoneal liposarcoma. The material sequenced was blood. CDR3 amino acids: CASSLRLAGREQYF. DNA of the CDR3: TGTGCCAGCAGTTTAAGGCTAGCGGGAAGGGAGCAGTACTTC.